The 16 T cell receptor beta chains below were found in one sample sequenced in a study of shared clonotypes between healthy human individuals. Generated by immunoSEQ multiplex PCR, the TCRdb table keeps only in-frame clones and is missing some. The sample shows some 2.3 million clones, 90% to 95% of them seen only once. The specimen sequenced was naive CD4+ T cells from PBMCs. The sample's subset: CD45RA+ positively selected. These receptors came from a man aged 18-30 years in good health. Some clones in this sample may be carry-over from other donors' samples.

The chain links TRBV6-5 to TRBJ2-3, with 9 bases fitting TRBD1. Germline CDR1 and CDR2: MNHEY and SVGAGI. The CDR3 consists of 16 residues. J was trimmed by 5 bases and V by 0 bases; bases with no gene match: 6. CDR3 nucleotides: TGTGCCAGCAGTTACTCCGGACAGGGGTCGGAAGATACGCAGTATTTT. It codes for CASSYSGQGSEDTQYF.

V usage is TRBV9 and J usage is TRBJ2-2; D gene uncertain. Germline V gene lookup returns CDR1 SGDLS and CDR2 YYNGEE. CDR3 length equals 16 residues. Deletions cut 1 base from V and 3 bases from J, with 13 bases between. The CDR3 region is CASSVRGSGDTGELFF. The CDR3 DNA reads TGTGCCAGCAGCGTAAGAGGATCCGGAGACACCGGGGAGCTGTTTTTT.

This chain links TRBV6-1 with TRBJ1-3, with D possibly being TRBD1 (5 bases). Germline V gives CDR1 MNHNS, CDR2 SASEGT. This CDR3 has 15 residues. V lost 6 bases and J 0 bases, leaving 12 bases between the germline ends. The CDR3 reads CASRGDRGSGNTIYF. The CDR3 DNA sequence: TGTGCCAGCAGGGGGGATCGGGGCTCTGGAAACACCATATATTTT.

The chain has TRBV28 and TRBJ1-5, with 12 bases matching TRBD1. Per germline, CDR1 MDHEN and CDR2 SYDVKM. The CDR3 spans 15 residues. Trimming removed 7 bases from V and 5 bases from J; junction bases left unmatched: 6. The CDR3 loop reads CASIDGDRGHQPQHF. In DNA form, the CDR3 reads TGTGCCAGCATTGACGGGGACAGGGGGCATCAGCCCCAGCATTTT.

This chain links TRBV18 with TRBJ1-5; 8 bases line up with TRBD1. Germline-derived CDR1 and CDR2 are KGHSH and LQKENI. The CDR3 has 15 amino acids. V lost 2 bases to trimming and J lost 4 bases; unmatched junction nucleotides: 4. The CDR3 bases are TGTGCCAGCTCACCAGACAGGGGTACTAATCAGCCCCAGCATTTT. This codes for CASSPDRGTNQPQHF.

This rearrangement joins TRBV15 to TRBJ2-7; no reliable D call. Deletions cut 1 base from V and 4 bases from J, with 11 bases between. This CDR3 is 14 amino acids long. Per the germline V gene, CDR1 is LNHNV and CDR2 is YYDKDF (reference sequence). The chain's CDR3 is CATSRVGLSYEQYF. The CDR3 DNA is TGTGCCACCAGCAGAGTCGGCCTTTCTTACGAGCAGTACTTC.

The chain combines TRBV28 with TRBJ1-4; no clear D gene. From germline, CDR1 is MDHEN and CDR2 SYDVKM. The length of the CDR3 is 15 residues. V lost 2 bases, J lost 0 bases, and 7 bases lay in between. The CDR3 DNA is TGTGCCAGCAGTTTAGGCGTAACAACTAATGAAAAACTGTTTTTT. It is translated as CASSLGVTTNEKLFF.

The genes are TRBV5-1 and TRBJ1-3, with TRBD1 as a possible D gene (5 bases). The germline V gene encodes CDR1 SGHRS and CDR2 YFSETQ. The CDR3 has 14 residues. Between the trimmed V and J ends, which lost 4 bases and 7 bases, there was a span of 15 bases. The chain's CDR3 is CASSRGPGMNTIYF. CDR3 sequence (DNA): TGCGCCAGCAGCCGGGGACCGGGAATGAACACCATATATTTT.

The chain links TRBV5-1 to TRBJ2-5; D gene unclear. In germline, CDR1 is SGHRS, CDR2 YFSETQ. CDR3 length: 15 amino acids. V was shortened by 0 bases and J by 5 bases, with 14 bases between the two germline ends. CDR3 nucleotides: TGCGCCAGCAGCTTGGAAGGACCATTGGGTGAGACCCAGTACTTC. Protein sequence: CASSLEGPLGETQYF.

This rearrangement joins TRBV7-7 to TRBJ2-5; no definite D call. The CDR3 sequence is 14 residues long. CDR1 is SSHAT and CDR2 is FNYEAQ in the germline V gene (reference sequence). V lost 6 bases to trimming and J lost 4 bases, with 15 bases between them. The CDR3 bases are TGTGCCAGCAGTTATAGTGGGATTGGAGAGACCCAGTACTTC. This sequence encodes CASSYSGIGETQYF.

The CDR3 spells CASSPQSSYEQYF. The CDR3 DNA reads TGTGCCAGTAGTCCCCAGAGCTCCTACGAGCAGTACTTC. This chain joins TRBV19 and TRBJ2-7; D is uncertain. This CDR3 has 13 amino acids. V lost 5 bases and J lost 0, with 8 bases in between. CDR1 is LNHDA, CDR2 SQIVND, per germline (reference sequence).

To note about this clone: The sample carries other DNA sequences with the same CDR3. The rearrangement joins TRBV5-1 to TRBJ2-3; D gene unclear. The germline V and J ends were trimmed by 7 bases and 4 bases, with 10 bases remaining between them. This CDR3 region has 12 residues. CDR1 SGHRS and CDR2 YFSETQ come from the germline V gene. CDR3 DNA: TGCGCCAGCTCCGTCCCCCCAGATACGCAGTATTTT. Translation: CASSVPPDTQYF.

The J gene is TRBJ1-4, the V gene TRBV4-1, with D perhaps TRBD1 (6 bases). The CDR3 is 17 residues long. The V and J ends lost 0 bases and 4 bases respectively, with 15 bases between them. The germline CDR1 and CDR2 sequences are MGHRA and YSYEKL. As DNA, the CDR3 is TGCGCCAGCAGCCAAGATAGGGGGGCCTCAGTTAATGAAAAACTGTTTTTT. Its protein is CASSQDRGASVNEKLFF.

The J gene is TRBJ2-7, the V gene TRBV6-5; 8 bases align to TRBD1. The V segment lost 4 bases and the J segment 4 bases; nucleotides outside the gene matches: 6. CDR1 is MNHEY and CDR2 is SVGAGI in the germline V gene. CDR3 size: 14 residues. The CDR3 loop reads CASSSPGQEYEQYF. The DNA for the CDR3 is TGTGCCAGCAGTTCCCCGGGACAGGAGTACGAGCAGTACTTC.

The J gene is TRBJ2-5, the V gene TRBV11-2; D possibly corresponds to TRBD1 (6 bases). The V end lost 4 bases, the J end lost 4 bases, and 10 bases lay between the germline ends. The CDR3 length is 13 residues. Germline V lookup: CDR1 SGHAT, CDR2 FQNNGV. Here the CDR3 DNA reads TGTGCCAGCAGCTACCGCAGGGGAGAGACCCAGTACTTC. Its translation is CASSYRRGETQYF.

This clone has just one count. V gene TRBV4-2 combines with J gene TRBJ2-4; D could derive from TRBD1 or TRBD2 (5 bases each). V was pared by 3 bases and J by 13 bases, with 16 bases between. CDR3 length: 13 amino acids. Germline V CDR1 and CDR2: LGHNA, YNFKEQ. This CDR3 is CASSQGDHRSQYF. In DNA form, the CDR3 reads TGTGCCAGCAGCCAGGGGGACCATCGGTCCCAGTACTTC.